The 11 T cell receptor beta chains below all came from one sample that was sequenced in a study of cytomegalovirus exposure and HLA in healthy donors. PCR was performed using 60 Vbeta and 13 Jbeta primers. Produced via immunoSEQ multiplex PCR; TCRdb's table is partial and in-frame only. The sample has fewer than 150,000 clones, around three quarters seen once. Sequencing was carried out using PBMCs. These receptors were taken from a woman aged 40 to 55 in good health and CMV-seropositive.

The V gene is TRBV5-6, the J gene TRBJ2-5; D may be TRBD1 (6 bases). The DNA end favors TRBJ2-7, so the J call may be wrong. The CDR3 has 15 amino acids. Germline CDR1 is SGHDT and CDR2 is YYEEEE. The CDR3 DNA follows: TGTGCCAGCAGCCCACCAAGGACAGACTCCTACGAGCAGTACTTC. The encoded protein is CASSPPRTDSYEQYF.

V is TRBV5-1 and J is TRBJ1-2, with a possible D match to TRBD1 (5 bases). The V and J ends lost 4 bases and 5 bases respectively, with 18 bases between them. This CDR3 spans 15 amino acids. Germline V lookup: CDR1 SGHRS, CDR2 YFSETQ. The CDR3 nucleotides read TGCGCCAGCAGCCAAGACGGGACGGGAGTTTATGGCTACACCTTC. Protein: CASSQDGTGVYGYTF.

This clone was detected a few times. The V gene is TRBV10-3, the J gene TRBJ1-1; D gene unclear. The CDR3 contains 14 residues. V gave up 0 bases and J gave up 4 bases, with 9 bases separating them. CDR1 ENHRY and CDR2 SYGVKD come from the germline V gene. The CDR3 region has the DNA TGTGCCATCAGTGAGTCTGGGCCCGGCACTGAAGCTTTCTTT. This gives the protein CAISESGPGTEAFF.

The chain employs TRBV5-1 and TRBJ2-1; 8 positions agree with TRBD1. Germline assignment: CDR1 SGHRS and CDR2 YFSETQ. CDR3 size: 15 residues. With 7 bases clipped from V and 0 bases from J, the junction kept 6 bases outside the gene matches. Here the CDR3 reads CASGPGQVSYNEQFF. DNA of the CDR3: TGCGCCAGCGGCCCGGGACAGGTCTCCTACAATGAGCAGTTCTTC.

The chain recombines TRBV19 with TRBJ1-5; a weak D match, TRBD1 (6 bases). This CDR3 is built from 14 residues. Trimming left V 4 bases short and J 0 bases short, with 7 bases between. Germline values: CDR1 LNHDA, CDR2 SQIVND (reference sequence). This CDR3 reads CASSKTGSNQPQHF. As DNA, the CDR3 is TGTGCCAGTAGTAAGACAGGTAGCAATCAGCCCCAGCATTTT.

The chain joins TRBV29-1 to TRBJ2-5; D is perhaps TRBD1 (6 bases). Germline CDR1 reads SQVTM; CDR2 reads ANQGSEA. The germline V and J ends were trimmed by 6 bases and 2 bases, with 10 bases remaining between them. The CDR3 runs to 12 residues. The DNA for the CDR3 is TGCAGCGTCCGGACAGATCAAGAGACCCAGTACTTC. It yields the protein CSVRTDQETQYF.

The rearrangement uses TRBV9 and TRBJ1-4; D ambiguous. CDR1 SGDLS and CDR2 YYNGEE come from the germline V gene. The germline V and J ends were trimmed by 4 bases and 8 bases, with 12 bases remaining between them. The CDR3 is 13 amino acids. In DNA, the CDR3 is TGTGCCAGCAGCCGCGCCGCGGGAGAAAAACTGTTTTTT. It encodes CASSRAAGEKLFF.

CDR3 DNA: TGTGCCAGCAGCCAAGGTGCCCTTGCCAGCGGGACGAGCTCTGGGGCCAACGTCCTGACTTTC. It translates to CASSQGALASGTSSGANVLTF. The rearrangement links TRBV14 to TRBJ2-6; 7 nucleotides line up with TRBD2. Trimming removed 1 base from V and 0 bases from J; junction bases left unmatched: 15. The CDR3 extends over 21 amino acids. Germline values: CDR1 SGHDN, CDR2 FVKESK.

The gene calls are TRBV18 and TRBJ2-1; 12 bases align to TRBD1. This CDR3 contains 15 residues. Germline values: CDR1 KGHSH, CDR2 LQKENI. Trimming removed 4 bases from V and 8 bases from J; junction bases left unmatched: 6. This CDR3 reads CASSLGQGAVYEQFF. DNA of the CDR3: TGTGCCAGCTCACTGGGACAGGGGGCGGTCTATGAGCAGTTCTTC.

This clone was recorded once. The chain is built from TRBV9 and TRBJ2-1, with TRBD2 matching 8 bases. The CDR3 loop spans 17 amino acids. The V and J ends lost 2 bases and 0 bases, in that order; junction bases with no gene match: 7. Germline V gene lookup returns CDR1 SGDLS and CDR2 YYNGEE. The CDR3 sequence is CASSVVSGMSSYNEQFF. The DNA of the CDR3 is TGTGCCAGCAGCGTGGTTAGCGGGATGAGCTCCTACAATGAGCAGTTCTTC.

The rearrangement links TRBV6-5 to TRBJ2-5; 11 nucleotides line up with TRBD2. The closer fit of TRBJ2-7 to the DNA end suggests the J call may be wrong. CDR1 and CDR2 (germline): MNHEY, SVGAGI. CDR3 length: 16 residues. CDR3 nucleotide sequence: TGTGCCAGCAGTTACTCATCTAGCGGGAGGTACTACGAGCAGTACTTC. Translation: CASSYSSSGRYYEQYF.